A selection of T cell receptor beta chains follows, all from one sample in a study of shared clonotypes between healthy human individuals. TCRdb keeps only in-frame clones here, not all; method: immunoSEQ multiplex PCR. Of about 490,000 clones detected, 81% appear once; the ten largest clones hold about 13%. Sequenced: PBMCs. The source is a woman between 40 and 50 years old in good health. Some clones in this sample may be carry-over from other donors' samples. Both conserved end residues are part of each CDR3. Fields, in order: V gene, D gene, J gene, clone size, CDR3 protein, CDR3 DNA. D genes are given only for firm matches. For some rows the clone size is stated as once, few or many, or as a class when expanded; others skip it.

V: TRBV27; D: TRBD1; J: TRBJ1-3; size: few; CDR3: CASSPPVGTGGSGNTIYF; DNA: TGTGCCAGCAGCCCCCCGGTCGGGACAGGGGGCTCTGGAAACACCATATATTTT
V: TRBV29-1; D: -; J: TRBJ2-2; size: -; CDR3: CSATGELFF; DNA: TGCAGCGCCACCGGGGAGCTGTTTTTT
V: TRBV11-2; D: -; J: TRBJ1-1; size: -; CDR3: CASSFGMLNTEAFF; DNA: TGTGCCAGCAGCTTCGGGATGTTGAACACTGAAGCTTTCTTT
V: TRBV7-9; D: TRBD1; J: TRBJ2-5; size: -; CDR3: CASSLVSERWDRGRETQYF; DNA: TGTGCCAGCAGCTTAGTATCGGAGAGGTGGGACAGGGGGCGTGAGACCCAGTACTTC
V: TRBV29-1; D: -; J: TRBJ1-2; size: many; CDR3: CSVDAGKYYGYTF; DNA: TGCAGCGTTGACGCAGGGAAGTACTATGGCTACACCTTC
V: TRBV2; D: -; J: TRBJ2-2; size: -; CDR3: CASSGVNTGELFF; DNA: TGTGCCAGCAGTGGGGTGAACACCGGGGAGCTGTTTTTT
V: TRBV5-6; D: TRBD1; J: TRBJ2-2; size: -; CDR3: CASSYRDRGTGELFF; DNA: TGTGCCAGCAGCTACCGGGACAGGGGGACCGGGGAGCTGTTTTTT
V: TRBV6-5; D: -; J: TRBJ1-4; size: many; CDR3: CASSYSWQDLEKLFF; DNA: TGTGCCAGCAGTTACTCTTGGCAGGACCTTGAAAAACTGTTTTTT
V: TRBV7-3; D: -; J: TRBJ1-1; size: few; CDR3: CASSREMNTEAFF; DNA: TGTGCCAGCAGCAGAGAGATGAACACTGAAGCTTTCTTT
V: TRBV6-6; D: -; J: TRBJ2-5; size: many; CDR3: CASSYLGPGGQETQYF; DNA: TGTGCCAGCAGTTATCTCGGGCCAGGGGGGCAAGAGACCCAGTACTTC
V: TRBV11-2; D: -; J: TRBJ1-2; size: -; CDR3: CASSFRRTDYGYTF; DNA: TGTGCCAGCAGCTTTCGTCGGACGGACTATGGCTACACCTTC
V: TRBV2; D: -; J: TRBJ1-5; size: once; CDR3: CASRQQGRNQPQHF; DNA: TGTGCCAGCAGACAACAGGGTCGGAATCAGCCCCAGCATTTT
V: TRBV29-1; D: TRBD1; J: TRBJ1-4; size: -; CDR3: CSVGDRVDEKLFF; DNA: TGCAGCGTCGGGGACAGGGTGGATGAAAAACTGTTTTTT
V: TRBV9; D: TRBD1; J: TRBJ2-7; size: -; CDR3: CASSPQTGFYEQYF; DNA: TGTGCCAGCAGCCCACAGACAGGGTTCTACGAGCAGTACTTC
V: TRBV5-4; D: TRBD2; J: TRBJ2-1; size: -; CDR3: CASSLENSGRMYNEQFF; DNA: TGTGCCAGCAGCTTGGAAAATAGCGGGAGAATGTACAATGAGCAGTTCTTC
V: TRBV4-1; D: TRBD2; J: TRBJ2-7; size: -; CDR3: CASSPSIAGYTYEQYF; DNA: TGCGCCAGCAGCCCCTCGATAGCGGGGTATACCTACGAGCAGTACTTC
V: TRBV9; D: -; J: TRBJ2-7; size: many; CDR3: CASSVGDIASYEQYF; DNA: TGTGCCAGCAGCGTAGGGGACATCGCCTCCTACGAGCAGTACTTC
V: TRBV11-2; D: -; J: TRBJ2-7; size: -; CDR3: CASSLRTDGYEQYF; DNA: TGTGCCAGCAGCTTAAGGACAGACGGCTACGAGCAGTACTTC
V: TRBV4-1; D: -; J: TRBJ2-3; size: -; CDR3: CASSQEEELDTQYF; DNA: TGCGCCAGCAGCCAAGAAGAGGAGTTGGATACGCAGTATTTT
V: TRBV15; D: -; J: TRBJ1-1; size: -; CDR3: CATSRQGHTEAFF; DNA: TGTGCCACCAGCAGACAGGGGCACACTGAAGCTTTCTTT
V: TRBV28; D: -; J: TRBJ2-7; size: -; CDR3: CASSLQGHPYEQYF; DNA: TGTGCCAGCAGTTTACAGGGTCACCCCTACGAGCAGTACTTC
V: TRBV11-2; D: TRBD2; J: TRBJ2-4; size: -; CDR3: CASSSPYTSGRTKNIQYF; DNA: TGTGCCAGCAGCTCTCCCTATACTAGCGGGAGAACCAAAAACATTCAGTACTTC
V: TRBV18; D: -; J: TRBJ2-1; size: -; CDR3: CASSPGTYGEQFF; DNA: TGTGCCAGCTCACCGGGTACGTATGGTGAGCAGTTCTTC
V: TRBV27; D: -; J: TRBJ2-2; size: -; CDR3: CASSLWQEAVSRELFF; DNA: TGTGCCAGCAGTTTATGGCAGGAGGCCGTCAGTAGGGAGCTGTTTTTT
V: TRBV19; D: TRBD2; J: TRBJ2-7; size: -; CDR3: CASSTRTSGRNEQYF; DNA: TGTGCCAGTAGTACACGGACTAGCGGGAGAAACGAGCAGTACTTC
V: TRBV5-5; D: -; J: TRBJ2-5; size: -; CDR3: CASSPGETQYF; DNA: TGTGCCAGCAGCCCCGGCGAGACCCAGTACTTC
V: TRBV19; D: -; J: TRBJ1-1; size: few; CDR3: CASSVGPGNTEAFF; DNA: TGTGCCAGTAGTGTAGGACCGGGGAACACTGAAGCTTTCTTT
V: TRBV7-2; D: TRBD2; J: TRBJ2-7; size: once; CDR3: CASSPRLAGDYEQYF; DNA: TGTGCCAGCAGCCCCAGACTAGCGGGAGATTACGAGCAGTACTTC
V: TRBV5-1; D: TRBD1; J: TRBJ1-3; size: -; CDR3: CASSLSRTGSGNTIYF; DNA: TGCGCCAGCAGCTTATCCCGGACAGGCTCTGGAAACACCATATATTTT
V: TRBV11-2; D: -; J: TRBJ1-1; size: few; CDR3: CASSLTGSNTEAFF; DNA: TGTGCCAGCAGCTTAACAGGATCGAACACTGAAGCTTTCTTT
V: TRBV28; D: -; J: TRBJ1-2; size: -; CDR3: CASSLSQNYGYTF; DNA: TGTGCCAGCAGTTTATCACAGAACTATGGCTACACCTTC
V: TRBV7-3; D: -; J: TRBJ2-7; size: -; CDR3: CASSYGPSYEQYF; DNA: TGTGCCAGCAGCTACGGACCGTCCTACGAGCAGTACTTC
V: TRBV2; D: -; J: TRBJ2-5; size: once; CDR3: CATSLGGRGETQYF; DNA: TGTGCCACTTCCCTGGGGGGAAGGGGTGAGACCCAGTACTTC
V: TRBV28; D: TRBD1; J: TRBJ2-1; size: -; CDR3: CASSLSPGQGESEQFF; DNA: TGTGCCAGCAGTTTATCACCGGGACAGGGAGAAAGTGAGCAGTTCTTC
V: TRBV4-2; D: TRBD1; J: TRBJ1-1; size: -; CDR3: CASSQDRGHFEAFF; DNA: TGTGCCAGCAGCCAGGACAGGGGGCATTTTGAAGCTTTCTTT
V: TRBV28; D: TRBD1; J: TRBJ2-1; size: -; CDR3: CASKGLPPTTGEVGEQFF; DNA: TGTGCCAGCAAGGGGTTACCCCCCACGACAGGGGAGGTCGGTGAGCAGTTCTTC
V: TRBV7-6; D: -; J: TRBJ1-5; size: -; CDR3: CASSSSLGQPQHF; DNA: TGTGCCAGCAGCTCATCCCTCGGCCAGCCCCAGCATTTT
V: TRBV27; D: -; J: TRBJ2-7; size: -; CDR3: CASSLGNEQYF; DNA: TGTGCCAGCAGTTTAGGGAACGAGCAGTACTTC
V: TRBV27; D: -; J: TRBJ1-2; size: -; CDR3: CASSAFRGAYGYTF; DNA: TGTGCCAGCAGCGCGTTTAGGGGGGCCTATGGCTACACCTTC
V: TRBV19; D: -; J: TRBJ2-5; size: -; CDR3: CASSIGGSLQETQYF; DNA: TGTGCCAGTAGTATAGGGGGGAGCCTCCAAGAGACCCAGTACTTC
V: TRBV2; D: -; J: TRBJ1-5; size: once; CDR3: CASSERGREYQPQHF; DNA: TGTGCCAGCAGTGAGAGGGGCAGGGAGTATCAGCCCCAGCATTTT
V: TRBV11-2; D: -; J: TRBJ2-5; size: -; CDR3: CASSGSAGSETQYF; DNA: TGTGCCAGCAGCGGGTCGGCAGGGTCTGAGACCCAGTACTTC
V: TRBV9; D: -; J: TRBJ1-2; size: -; CDR3: CASSRPARGYTF; DNA: TGTGCCAGCAGCCGCCCGGCTCGGGGCTACACCTTC
V: TRBV30; D: TRBD2; J: TRBJ2-3; size: -; CDR3: CAGTSGPDTQYF; DNA: TGTGCCGGGACTAGCGGGCCAGATACGCAGTATTTT
V: TRBV14; D: TRBD2; J: TRBJ2-7; size: -; CDR3: CASSPGLAGGGYF; DNA: TGTGCCAGCAGCCCGGGACTAGCGGGAGGCGGGTACTTC
V: TRBV9; D: -; J: TRBJ1-5; size: -; CDR3: CASSQGIEPQHF; DNA: TGTGCCAGCAGTCAGGGGATTGAGCCCCAGCATTTT
V: TRBV6-1; D: -; J: TRBJ1-3; size: -; CDR3: CASGRVSGNTIYF; DNA: TGTGCCAGCGGACGGGTCTCTGGAAACACCATATATTTT